These T cell receptor beta chains were read from a single sample in a study of blood T cell repertoires in COVID-19. Generated by immunoSEQ multiplex PCR, the TCRdb table keeps only in-frame clones and is missing some. In the table there are 65,000 to 90,000 clones, about 83% of which are singletons. The sample consisted of peripheral blood. The receptors shown here come from an older woman with acute or convalescent COVID-19. Both conserved end residues are part of each CDR3. D genes are given only for firm matches. The size of a clone is reported for some rows only, either as once, few or many, or as a class for expanded clones.

clone_size: NA; v_call: TRBV5-6; d_call: TRBD1; j_call: TRBJ2-7; cdr3_nt: TGTGCCAGCAGCTTGGGACAGGGGGCCTACGAGCAGTACTTC; cdr3_aa: CASSLGQGAYEQYF
clone_size: NA; v_call: TRBV19; d_call: TRBD1; j_call: TRBJ1-2; cdr3_nt: TGTGCCAGTAGGGGACAGCACTATGGCTACACCTTC; cdr3_aa: CASRGQHYGYTF
clone_size: NA; v_call: TRBV9; d_call: NA; j_call: TRBJ2-7; cdr3_nt: TGTGCCAGCAGCGCCAGCCAGCGGTCCTACGAGCAGTACTTC; cdr3_aa: CASSASQRSYEQYF
clone_size: NA; v_call: TRBV5-1; d_call: NA; j_call: TRBJ1-4; cdr3_nt: TGCGCCAGCAGCTTGGAGGCCCGGCGAGGTGAAAAACTGTTTTTT; cdr3_aa: CASSLEARRGEKLFF
clone_size: NA; v_call: TRBV14; d_call: NA; j_call: TRBJ1-2; cdr3_nt: TGTGCCAGCAGCCAAAACGTGGTGAGGGGCTACACCTTC; cdr3_aa: CASSQNVVRGYTF
clone_size: NA; v_call: TRBV11-2; d_call: TRBD1; j_call: TRBJ1-2; cdr3_nt: TGTGCCAGCAGCTTGTGGACAGGGGATGGCTACACCTTC; cdr3_aa: CASSLWTGDGYTF
clone_size: few; v_call: TRBV21-1; d_call: NA; j_call: TRBJ1-2; cdr3_nt: TGTGCCAGCAGCAGACAGGGAAGCTATGGCTACACCTTC; cdr3_aa: CASSRQGSYGYTF
clone_size: NA; v_call: TRBV5-1; d_call: NA; j_call: TRBJ2-5; cdr3_nt: TGCGCCAGCAGCTTGGGGCCCCAAGAGACCCAGTACTTC; cdr3_aa: CASSLGPQETQYF
clone_size: NA; v_call: TRBV5-1; d_call: TRBD1; j_call: TRBJ2-5; cdr3_nt: TGCGCCAGCAGCCAACAACCGGGACAGGGACAAGAGACCCAGTACTTC; cdr3_aa: CASSQQPGQGQETQYF
clone_size: NA; v_call: TRBV2; d_call: TRBD2; j_call: TRBJ2-3; cdr3_nt: TGTGCCAGCAGTGGGCCTAGCGGGGTAACAGATACGCAGTATTTT; cdr3_aa: CASSGPSGVTDTQYF
clone_size: NA; v_call: TRBV6-1; d_call: TRBD1; j_call: TRBJ1-5; cdr3_nt: TGTGCCAGCAGTGGGGACAGGGGACAAACCCTTTATCAGCCCCAGCATTTT; cdr3_aa: CASSGDRGQTLYQPQHF
clone_size: NA; v_call: TRBV3-1/TRBV3-2; d_call: NA; j_call: TRBJ2-3; cdr3_nt: TGTGCCAGCAGCCAAGGAGCGGGACAAATATTCACAGATACGCAGTATTTT; cdr3_aa: CASSQGAGQIFTDTQYF
clone_size: NA; v_call: TRBV19; d_call: NA; j_call: TRBJ1-5; cdr3_nt: TGTGCCTGTACCCGGGGTGGCAATCAGCCCCAGCATTTT; cdr3_aa: CACTRGGNQPQHF
clone_size: NA; v_call: TRBV29-1; d_call: NA; j_call: TRBJ1-2; cdr3_nt: TGCAGCGTTGAAGAACCGTCGGTGGAGGGCTACACCTTC; cdr3_aa: CSVEEPSVEGYTF
clone_size: NA; v_call: TRBV15; d_call: TRBD1; j_call: TRBJ2-2; cdr3_nt: TGTGCCACCAGCAGAGTGCCGGACAGGGCAACGAACACCGGGGAGCTGTTTTTT; cdr3_aa: CATSRVPDRATNTGELFF
clone_size: once; v_call: TRBV5-1; d_call: TRBD2; j_call: TRBJ2-3; cdr3_nt: TGCGCCAGCAGCGCCCAGACTAGCGGGGCTGGGAATACGCAGTATTTT; cdr3_aa: CASSAQTSGAGNTQYF
clone_size: NA; v_call: TRBV9; d_call: TRBD2; j_call: TRBJ2-7; cdr3_nt: TGTGCCAGCAGCGTAGGAATAGCGGGGGGGTCCTCCTACGAGCAGTACTTC; cdr3_aa: CASSVGIAGGSSYEQYF
clone_size: few; v_call: TRBV19; d_call: TRBD1; j_call: TRBJ1-1; cdr3_nt: TGTGCCAGTAGTATATTGTTAGGGGCAGGGGGCGAGATGAACACTGAAGCTTTCTTT; cdr3_aa: CASSILLGAGGEMNTEAFF
clone_size: NA; v_call: TRBV25-1; d_call: TRBD2; j_call: TRBJ2-1; cdr3_nt: TGTGCCAGCAGTGTTTTGACGGGGGGGTTTCACAATGAGCAGTTCTTC; cdr3_aa: CASSVLTGGFHNEQFF
clone_size: NA; v_call: TRBV5-4; d_call: NA; j_call: TRBJ2-1; cdr3_nt: TGTGCCAGCAGCTTGGATCGAGACAATGAGCAGTTCTTC; cdr3_aa: CASSLDRDNEQFF
clone_size: NA; v_call: TRBV11-2; d_call: TRBD2; j_call: TRBJ2-3; cdr3_nt: TGTGCCAGCAGGTTTCTAGCGGGGGGGCAAAAAGATACGCAGTATTTT; cdr3_aa: CASRFLAGGQKDTQYF
clone_size: NA; v_call: TRBV19; d_call: NA; j_call: TRBJ2-3; cdr3_nt: TGTGCCAGTAGCGAGAGCGCCGTGACCACAGATACGCAGTATTTT; cdr3_aa: CASSESAVTTDTQYF
clone_size: NA; v_call: TRBV3-1/TRBV3-2; d_call: TRBD1; j_call: TRBJ1-1; cdr3_nt: TGTGCCAGCAGCCAGGCCATCGGACAGGGGATTTCAAAAGCTTTCTTT; cdr3_aa: CASSQAIGQGISKAFF
clone_size: NA; v_call: TRBV5-1; d_call: NA; j_call: TRBJ1-2; cdr3_nt: TGCGCCAGCAGCTTGGAACTGGACAAATCCTATGGCTACACCTTC; cdr3_aa: CASSLELDKSYGYTF
clone_size: NA; v_call: TRBV6-5; d_call: NA; j_call: TRBJ1-6; cdr3_nt: TGTGCCAGCAGTCTGCGGGGAGGTCAATCACCCCTCCACTTT; cdr3_aa: CASSLRGGQSPLHF
clone_size: NA; v_call: TRBV9; d_call: NA; j_call: TRBJ2-6; cdr3_nt: TGTGCCAGCAGCGCCGCGCTCTCTGGGGCCAACGTCCTGACTTTC; cdr3_aa: CASSAALSGANVLTF
clone_size: NA; v_call: TRBV6-5; d_call: TRBD1; j_call: TRBJ2-7; cdr3_nt: TGTGCCAGCAGATGGGGACAGGGTTTCTACGAGCAGTACTTC; cdr3_aa: CASRWGQGFYEQYF
clone_size: NA; v_call: TRBV3-1/TRBV3-2; d_call: NA; j_call: TRBJ1-1; cdr3_nt: TGTGCCAGCAGCCTGGGGCCTGTGGGCACTGAAGCTTTCTTT; cdr3_aa: CASSLGPVGTEAFF
clone_size: NA; v_call: TRBV29-1; d_call: TRBD1; j_call: TRBJ1-1; cdr3_nt: TGCAGCGTTGACCCGACAGGGCTGAACACTGAAGCTTTCTTT; cdr3_aa: CSVDPTGLNTEAFF
clone_size: few; v_call: TRBV10-2; d_call: TRBD1; j_call: TRBJ2-1; cdr3_nt: TGCGCCAGCAGCCTACTAGGACAGGGGCCCTACAATGAGCAGTTCTTC; cdr3_aa: CASSLLGQGPYNEQFF
clone_size: NA; v_call: TRBV5-1; d_call: TRBD2; j_call: TRBJ2-1; cdr3_nt: TGCGCCAGCAGCTTGGGCCGGGGGGAATCCTACAATGAGCAGTTCTTC; cdr3_aa: CASSLGRGESYNEQFF
clone_size: NA; v_call: TRBV6-5; d_call: NA; j_call: TRBJ1-2; cdr3_nt: TGTGCCAGCAGTTACTCGGCGGCTCCGGGCTATGGCTACACCTTC; cdr3_aa: CASSYSAAPGYGYTF
clone_size: NA; v_call: TRBV29-1; d_call: TRBD1; j_call: TRBJ1-4; cdr3_nt: TGCAGCGTTGAAGAAGACCACTCCTTGACAGGGGGGCCAAGGCTAACTAATGAAAAACTGTTTTTT; cdr3_aa: CSVEEDHSLTGGPRLTNEKLFF
clone_size: NA; v_call: TRBV4-1; d_call: NA; j_call: TRBJ1-2; cdr3_nt: TGCGCCAGCAGCCAAGAAGGCGGCTCCCCGATGGGCTACACCTTC; cdr3_aa: CASSQEGGSPMGYTF
clone_size: NA; v_call: TRBV6-1; d_call: NA; j_call: TRBJ2-3; cdr3_nt: TGTGCCAGCAGTGAAGGTAGTAAGCCGCGCACAGATACGCAGTATTTT; cdr3_aa: CASSEGSKPRTDTQYF
clone_size: NA; v_call: TRBV9; d_call: TRBD1; j_call: TRBJ1-1; cdr3_nt: TGTGCCAGCAGCGTATATTCAACGGGACAGCTGAACACTGAAGCTTTCTTT; cdr3_aa: CASSVYSTGQLNTEAFF
clone_size: NA; v_call: TRBV7-9; d_call: TRBD1; j_call: TRBJ1-3; cdr3_nt: TGTGCCAGCAGCTCCGCGGGACAGGGACCTGGAAACACCATATATTTT; cdr3_aa: CASSSAGQGPGNTIYF
clone_size: NA; v_call: TRBV27; d_call: TRBD1; j_call: TRBJ1-4; cdr3_nt: TGTGCCAGCAGTTTACACAGGGGTGTGACTAATGAAAAACTGTTTTTT; cdr3_aa: CASSLHRGVTNEKLFF
clone_size: NA; v_call: TRBV12-3/TRBV12-4; d_call: TRBD2; j_call: TRBJ2-5; cdr3_nt: TGTGCCAGCAGTTTTGCGGGGGACGAGACCCAGTACTTC; cdr3_aa: CASSFAGDETQYF
clone_size: NA; v_call: TRBV5-6; d_call: NA; j_call: TRBJ1-3; cdr3_nt: TGTGCCAGCGGAGGGATCGCGGCCGAGTCTGGAAACACCATATATTTT; cdr3_aa: CASGGIAAESGNTIYF
clone_size: once; v_call: TRBV9; d_call: TRBD2; j_call: TRBJ2-1; cdr3_nt: TGTGCCAGCAGCAAGGGAGGGCTTTCCTACAATGAGCAGTTCTTC; cdr3_aa: CASSKGGLSYNEQFF
clone_size: few; v_call: TRBV10-3; d_call: TRBD2; j_call: TRBJ2-2; cdr3_nt: TGTGCCATCAGGGAGACTAGCGGGGGGGCCTTTGGCACCGGGGAGCTGTTTTTT; cdr3_aa: CAIRETSGGAFGTGELFF
clone_size: NA; v_call: TRBV6-4; d_call: TRBD1; j_call: TRBJ2-1; cdr3_nt: TGTGCCAGCAGTCCCGGGACAGGGGGCAATGAGCAGTTCTTC; cdr3_aa: CASSPGTGGNEQFF
clone_size: NA; v_call: TRBV3-1/TRBV3-2; d_call: NA; j_call: TRBJ2-2; cdr3_nt: TGTGCCAGCAGACCCCCAGGTTCGCATGGGGCATGGTCAGTGCTGTTTTTT; cdr3_aa: CASRPPGSHGAWSVLFF
clone_size: few; v_call: TRBV5-1; d_call: NA; j_call: TRBJ2-3; cdr3_nt: TGCGCCAGCAGCTTGCCAGCGGATTACACAGATACGCAGTATTTT; cdr3_aa: CASSLPADYTDTQYF
clone_size: NA; v_call: TRBV6-1; d_call: NA; j_call: TRBJ2-3; cdr3_nt: TGTGCCAGCAGTGAAGTGAAGCGGTTCACAGATACGCAGTATTTT; cdr3_aa: CASSEVKRFTDTQYF
clone_size: few; v_call: TRBV5-1; d_call: TRBD1; j_call: TRBJ1-1; cdr3_nt: TGCGCCAGCACCCGGGAGGGGGCCAGGGCTGAAGCTTTCTTT; cdr3_aa: CASTREGARAEAFF
clone_size: NA; v_call: TRBV11-3; d_call: NA; j_call: TRBJ2-3; cdr3_nt: TGTGCCAGCAGCTTAAGAGTAAGGGGTGATACGCAGTATTTT; cdr3_aa: CASSLRVRGDTQYF
clone_size: NA; v_call: TRBV3-1/TRBV3-2; d_call: TRBD1; j_call: TRBJ1-2; cdr3_nt: TGTGCCAGCAGCCGCGGGACAGGGGGCGACTATGGCTACACCTTC; cdr3_aa: CASSRGTGGDYGYTF
clone_size: NA; v_call: TRBV11-2; d_call: TRBD1; j_call: TRBJ1-2; cdr3_nt: TGTGCCAGCAGCTCCCCCCACCCCGGACAGGGCTATGGCTACACCTTC; cdr3_aa: CASSSPHPGQGYGYTF
clone_size: once; v_call: TRBV10-2; d_call: NA; j_call: TRBJ1-5; cdr3_nt: TGCGCCAGCAGTGAGGGCATATCGCATCAGCCCCAGCATTTT; cdr3_aa: CASSEGISHQPQHF